These T cell receptor beta chains were read from a single sample in a study of OX40 agonist ivuxolimab in advanced cancers. Measured with immunoSEQ multiplex PCR; TCRdb has only the in-frame clones, and not every one. The sample gives tens of thousands of clones, around 80% of which show up once; roughly 9% is in the top ten. The sequencing used CD4+ or CD8+ T cells sorted from blood, collected in a trial of the OX40 agonist ivuxolimab. These TCRs come from an adult with an advanced solid tumor such as melanoma, head and neck, liver or kidney cancer. Each CDR3 is given without its conserved first and last residue.

>TRBV5-6|TRBJ1-1
ASSLDGGGREAEAF
>TRBV5-4|TRBJ2-7
ASSLAGQGGEQY
>TRBV12-5|TRBJ1-5
ASARDRDQPQH
>TRBV9|TRBJ2-5
ASSAGLAGGLGETQY
>TRBV7-2|TRBJ1-2
ASSQGAANYGYT
>TRBV30|TRBJ1-1
AWSNGQLNTEAF
>TRBV2|TRBJ2-5
ASSEIGLYGVETQY
>TRBV7-2|TRBJ1-5
ASSIDGQGAQPQH
>TRBV7-2|TRBJ1-2
ASSLAGVNYGYT
>TRBV10-3|TRBJ1-6
AISESMDSPLH
>TRBV5-6|TRBJ2-1
ASSSTPNEQF
>TRBV11-1|TRBJ2-1
ASSSSRTGGWNEQF
>TRBV25-1|TRBJ2-3
ASSAGGASTDTQY
>TRBV5-6|TRBJ1-6
ASSLEQYNSPLH
>TRBV5-1|TRBJ1-1
ASSFKRGGGDNTEAF
>TRBV19|TRBJ2-3
ASSISARPDTQY
>TRBV7-9|TRBJ2-5
ASSLGGGALETQY
>TRBV19|TRBJ2-2
ASSIGFGQGYTGELF
>TRBV9|TRBJ1-6
ASSVGTGYNSPLH
>TRBV6-6|TRBJ1-4
ASSYRDEKLF
>TRBV7-9|TRBJ2-4
ASSFTRDIQY
>TRBV7-2|TRBJ1-2
ASSPSGGSYGYT
>TRBV27|TRBJ1-5
ASRKTGGNLPQH
>TRBV30|TRBJ1-1
ASGEEQAF
>TRBV4-1|TRBJ2-7
ASSSGLQPYEQY
>TRBV9|TRBJ2-3
ASSVGATGRTDTQY
>TRBV4-2|TRBJ1-2
ASSQGGDTRANYGYT
>TRBV7-2|TRBJ1-1
ASSTGQGAYTEAF
>TRBV20-1|TRBJ1-2
SASPGGRST
>TRBV5-4|TRBJ1-2
ASSGGPGNYGYT
>TRBV19|TRBJ1-2
ASSPGQNYGYT
>TRBV6-1|TRBJ1-5
ASPPTGGNQPQH